The 9 T cell receptor beta chains below come from one sample, sequenced in a study of blood T cells in healthy people across ages (dated by TCRdb to the mid-2010s). Library method: 5' RACE. The reads were generated on an Illumina HiSeq 2500. A second PCR of about 6 to 11 cycles was run with a J-beta primer mix and a sample-barcoded 5' primer. In-frame beta chains were kept once TCRdb had trimmed the public reads at Q25 with fastp and called clones with MiXCR. For every CDR3 protein sequence, its rows merge into one entry that carries the most common genes and DNA. The sample contains hundreds of thousands of distinct CDR3 sequences, roughly 30% of them found a single time. The ten largest clones represent approximately 14% of the sample. The sample was blood. The receptors shown here come from a woman of 80 years or more in good health.

As regards this clonotype: This may arise from a read error, as a much more abundant clone is one base away. V usage is TRBV7-9 and J usage is TRBJ2-7; weak D call: TRBD1 (7 bases). The CDR3 loop spans 14 amino acids. Per the germline V gene, CDR1 is SEHNR and CDR2 is FQNEAQ (reference sequence). V lost 6 bases, J lost 1 base, and 13 bases lay in between. CDR3 DNA: TGTGCCAGCAGTTGGGCAGGGGGGTCCTACGAGCAGTACTTC. As protein: CASSWAGGSYEQYF.

The chain carries TRBV24-1 and TRBJ2-1; 7 bases match TRBD2. This CDR3 is 13 amino acids long. V gave up 5 bases and J gave up 8 bases; unmatched junction bases: 5. Per germline, CDR1 KGHDR and CDR2 SFDVKD. The CDR3 spells CATSGETSHEQFF. The CDR3, as DNA: TGTGCCACCAGTGGGGAGACTAGCCATGAGCAGTTCTTC.

Many counts were recorded for this clonotype. J is TRBJ2-7 and V is TRBV18; D remains ambiguous. The V gene's germline CDR1 is KGHSH and CDR2 LQKENI. With 6 bases removed from V and 3 bases from J, the gap between germline ends came to 9 bases. This CDR3 is 12 amino acids long. For the CDR3, the DNA is TGTGCCAGCTCTACCGACGGCTACGAGCAGTACTTC. Residues: CASSTDGYEQYF. The variable domain in full, with the rest retrieved from reference TRBV18 and TRBJ2-7, is NAGVMQNPRHLVRRRGQEARLRCSPMKGHSHVYWYRQLPEEGLKFMVYLQKENIIDESGMPKERFSAEFPKEGPSILRIQQVVRGDSAAYFCASSTDGYEQYFGPGTRLTVT.

Concerning this clonotype: This may stem from a read error, because a much larger clone lies one nucleotide away. The rearrangement joins TRBV7-2 to TRBJ1-5; TRBD1 might be the D (6 bases). This CDR3 region has 15 residues. Trimming removed 2 bases from V and 5 bases from J, with 13 bases in between. Germline V lookup: CDR1 SGHTA, CDR2 FQGNSA. CDR3 sequence reads: CASSLSAGGHQPQHF. The CDR3 DNA reads as TGTGCCAGCAGCTTATCCGCCGGGGGGCATCAGCCCCAGCATTTT. The full variable domain, completed using reference TRBV7-2 and TRBJ1-5, is GAGVSQSPSNKVTEKGKDVELRCDPISGHTALYWYRQSLGQGLEFLIYFQGNSAPDKSGLPSDRFSAERTGGSVSTLTIQRTQQEDSAVYLCASSLSAGGHQPQHFGDGTRLSIL.

This clonotype has more than one count but fewer than ten. The CDR3 reads CASSVAWETGELFF. The CDR3 coding sequence is TGTGCCAGCAGCGTAGCTTGGGAGACCGGGGAGCTGTTTTTT. This chain joins TRBV9 and TRBJ2-2; D possibly corresponds to TRBD2 (5 bases). V shed 0 bases and J shed 5 bases, with 8 bases lying between them. This CDR3 has 14 residues. Per germline, CDR1 SGDLS and CDR2 YYNGEE.

This clonotype occurred many times. The V and J genes are TRBV5-1 and TRBJ1-6; maybe TRBD1 (6 bases). Germline loops: CDR1 SGHRS, CDR2 YFSETQ. This CDR3 is built from 14 residues. V was cut by 4 bases and J by 10 bases, with 15 bases left in between. CDR3 coding DNA: TGCGCCAGCAGCCTGATAGCAGGGGACTCACCCCTCCACTTT. Translation gives CASSLIAGDSPLHF.

This clonotype was counted at least ten times. The chain has TRBV2 and TRBJ2-3, with D unclear. The CDR3 spans 15 residues. Trimming shortened V by 7 bases and J by 6 bases, and 20 bases separated the two germline ends. CDR1 and CDR2 (germline): SNHLY, FYNNEI. The CDR3 loop reads CASKLLLIGPDTQYF. DNA for the CDR3: TGTGCCAGCAAGCTCTTGTTAATCGGACCGGATACGCAGTATTTT.

On this clonotype itself: The CDR3 does not close with the conserved phenylalanine or tryptophan, likely indicating a read error. This chain connects TRBV20-1 to TRBJ1-2; 8 positions agree with TRBD1. The CDR3 totals 14 residues. V gave up 5 bases and J gave up 6 bases; unmatched junction bases: 11. Germline V gene data show CDR1 as DFQATT and CDR2 as SNEGSKA (reference sequence). CDR3 sequence reads: CSAPQYRGINGYTC. The CDR3 DNA reads as TGCAGTGCTCCTCAATACAGGGGGATCAATGGCTACACCTGC.

The rearrangement joins TRBV30 to TRBJ1-2; the match to TRBD1 covers 8 bases. The CDR3 has 14 amino acids. CDR1 is GTSNPN and CDR2 is SVGIG in the germline V gene (reference sequence). The V segment lost 1 base and the J segment 4 bases; nucleotides outside the gene matches: 5. In DNA, the CDR3 is TGTGCCTGGAGTGGACAGGGGCTTGGCTATGGCTACACCTTC. This sequence encodes CAWSGQGLGYGYTF.